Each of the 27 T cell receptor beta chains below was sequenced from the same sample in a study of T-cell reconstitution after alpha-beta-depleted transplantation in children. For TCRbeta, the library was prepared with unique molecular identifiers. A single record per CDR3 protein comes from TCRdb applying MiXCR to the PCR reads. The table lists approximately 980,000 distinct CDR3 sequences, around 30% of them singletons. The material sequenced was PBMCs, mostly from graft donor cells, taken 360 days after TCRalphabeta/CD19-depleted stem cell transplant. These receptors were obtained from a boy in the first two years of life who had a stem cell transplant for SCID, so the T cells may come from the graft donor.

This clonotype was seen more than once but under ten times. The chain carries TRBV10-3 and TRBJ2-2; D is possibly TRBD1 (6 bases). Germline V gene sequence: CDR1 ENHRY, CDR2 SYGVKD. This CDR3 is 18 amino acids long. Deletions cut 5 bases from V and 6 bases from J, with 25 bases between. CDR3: CAISILPGTSGKAGELFF. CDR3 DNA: TGTGCCATCAGTATACTCCCCGGGACATCAGGAAAGGCCGGGGAGCTGTTTTTT.

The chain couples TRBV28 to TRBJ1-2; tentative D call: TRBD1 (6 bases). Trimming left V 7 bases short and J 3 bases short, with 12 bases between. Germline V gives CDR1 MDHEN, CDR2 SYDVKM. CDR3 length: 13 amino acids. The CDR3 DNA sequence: TGTGCCAGCACCTTACGACAGGACTATGGCTACACCTTC. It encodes CASTLRQDYGYTF.

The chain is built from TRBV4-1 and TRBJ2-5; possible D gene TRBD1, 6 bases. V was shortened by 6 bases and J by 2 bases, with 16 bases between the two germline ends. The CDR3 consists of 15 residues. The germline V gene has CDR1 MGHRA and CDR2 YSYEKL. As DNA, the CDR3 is TGCGCCAGCAGTCGGGACACATTCAGGCAAGAGACCCAGTACTTC. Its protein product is CASSRDTFRQETQYF.

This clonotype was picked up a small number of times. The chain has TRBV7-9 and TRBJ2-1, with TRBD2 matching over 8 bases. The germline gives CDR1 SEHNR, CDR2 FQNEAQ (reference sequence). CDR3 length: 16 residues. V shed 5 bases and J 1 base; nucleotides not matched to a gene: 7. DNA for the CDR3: TGTGCCAGCAGCCGGTGGGCTAGCGGGTCCTACAATGAGCAGTTCTTC. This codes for CASSRWASGSYNEQFF.

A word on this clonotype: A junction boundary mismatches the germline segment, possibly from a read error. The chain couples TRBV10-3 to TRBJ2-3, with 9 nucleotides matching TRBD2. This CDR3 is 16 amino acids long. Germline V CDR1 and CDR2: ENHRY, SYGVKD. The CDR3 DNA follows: TGTGCCATCAGTAACTCACCCGGGACTAGCACCGATACGCAGTATTTT. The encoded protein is CAISNSPGTSTDTQYF.

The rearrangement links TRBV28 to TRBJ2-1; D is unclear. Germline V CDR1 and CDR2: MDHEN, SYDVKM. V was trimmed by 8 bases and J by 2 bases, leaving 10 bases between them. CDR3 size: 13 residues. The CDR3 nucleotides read TGTGCCAGCGGGCAGGCCCCCTACAATGAGCAGTTCTTC. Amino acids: CASGQAPYNEQFF.

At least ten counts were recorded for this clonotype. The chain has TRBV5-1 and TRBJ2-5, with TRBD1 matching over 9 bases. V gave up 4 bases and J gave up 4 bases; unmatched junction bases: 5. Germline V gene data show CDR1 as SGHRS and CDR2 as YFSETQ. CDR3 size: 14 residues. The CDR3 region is CASSLVGQGETQYF. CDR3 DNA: TGCGCCAGCAGCCTGGTGGGACAGGGAGAGACCCAGTACTTC.

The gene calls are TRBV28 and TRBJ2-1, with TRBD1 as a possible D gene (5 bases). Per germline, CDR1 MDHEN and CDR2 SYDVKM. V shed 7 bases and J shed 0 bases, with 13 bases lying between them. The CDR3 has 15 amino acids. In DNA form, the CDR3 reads TGTGCCAGCACGAGGACACGAAGCTCCTACAATGAGCAGTTCTTC. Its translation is CASTRTRSSYNEQFF.

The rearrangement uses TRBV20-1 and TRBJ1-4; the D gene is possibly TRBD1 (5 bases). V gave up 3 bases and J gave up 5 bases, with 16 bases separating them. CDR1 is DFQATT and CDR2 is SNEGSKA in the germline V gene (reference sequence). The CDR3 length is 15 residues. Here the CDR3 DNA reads TGCAGTGCTAGCCTGCGCGGGGGACCCAATGAAAAACTGTTTTTT. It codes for CSASLRGGPNEKLFF.

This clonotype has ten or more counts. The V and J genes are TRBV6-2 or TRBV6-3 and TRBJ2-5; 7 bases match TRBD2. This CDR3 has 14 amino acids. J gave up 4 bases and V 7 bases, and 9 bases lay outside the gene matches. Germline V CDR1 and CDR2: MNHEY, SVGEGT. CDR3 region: CASTSRLAAETQYF. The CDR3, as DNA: TGTGCCAGCACCTCGAGACTAGCTGCAGAGACCCAGTACTTC.

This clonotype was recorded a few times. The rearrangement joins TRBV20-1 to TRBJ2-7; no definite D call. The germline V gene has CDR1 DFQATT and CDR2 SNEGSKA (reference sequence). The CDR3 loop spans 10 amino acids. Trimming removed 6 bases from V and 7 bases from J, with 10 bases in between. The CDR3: CSASLGEQYF. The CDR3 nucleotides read TGCAGTGCCTCCCTAGGGGAGCAGTACTTC.

The CDR3 DNA reads as TGTGCCAGCGATCCGACAGGGATCTACGAGCAGTACTTC. Translated, it gives CASDPTGIYEQYF. This chain connects TRBV2 to TRBJ2-7, with 7 bases identical to TRBD1. Germline V gene data show CDR1 as SNHLY and CDR2 as FYNNEI. Trimming removed 8 bases from V and 3 bases from J; junction bases left unmatched: 7. The CDR3 is 13 amino acids.

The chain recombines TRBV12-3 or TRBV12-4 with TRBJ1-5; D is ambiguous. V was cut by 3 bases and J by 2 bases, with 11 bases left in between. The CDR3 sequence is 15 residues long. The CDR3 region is CASSFLGPGNQPQHF. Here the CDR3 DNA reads TGTGCCAGCAGTTTCCTCGGCCCGGGCAATCAGCCCCAGCATTTT.

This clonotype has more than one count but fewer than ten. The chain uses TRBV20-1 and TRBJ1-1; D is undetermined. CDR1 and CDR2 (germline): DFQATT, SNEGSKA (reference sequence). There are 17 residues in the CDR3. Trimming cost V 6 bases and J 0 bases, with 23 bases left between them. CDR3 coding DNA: TGCAGTGCCATTACCACCTCCCATCCACGGGTGAACACTGAAGCTTTCTTT. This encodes CSAITTSHPRVNTEAFF.

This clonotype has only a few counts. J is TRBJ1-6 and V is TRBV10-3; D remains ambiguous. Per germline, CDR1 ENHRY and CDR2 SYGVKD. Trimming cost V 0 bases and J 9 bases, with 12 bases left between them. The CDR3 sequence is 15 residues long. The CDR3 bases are TGTGCCATCAGTGAGTCGAAAGTAACCAGTTCACCCCTCCACTTT. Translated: CAISESKVTSSPLHF.

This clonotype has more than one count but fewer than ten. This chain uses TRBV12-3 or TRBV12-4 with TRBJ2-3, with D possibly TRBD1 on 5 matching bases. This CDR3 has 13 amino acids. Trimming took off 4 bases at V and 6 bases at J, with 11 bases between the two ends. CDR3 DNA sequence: TGTGCCAGCAGTTCTCAGGGTATCGATACGCAGTATTTT. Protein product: CASSSQGIDTQYF.

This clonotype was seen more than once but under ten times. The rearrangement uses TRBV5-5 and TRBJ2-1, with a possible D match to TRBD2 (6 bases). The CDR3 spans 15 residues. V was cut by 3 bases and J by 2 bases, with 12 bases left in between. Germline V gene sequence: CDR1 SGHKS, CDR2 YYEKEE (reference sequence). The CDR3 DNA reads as TGTGCCAGCAGCTCGCCGGGACTCGCCTACAATGAGCAGTTCTTC. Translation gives CASSSPGLAYNEQFF.

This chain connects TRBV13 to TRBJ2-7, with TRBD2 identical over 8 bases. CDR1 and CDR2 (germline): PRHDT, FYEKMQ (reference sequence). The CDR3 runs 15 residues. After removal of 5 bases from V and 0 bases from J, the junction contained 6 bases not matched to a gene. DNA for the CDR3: TGTGCCAGCAGCGGGCCCGGGACTAGCTCCTACGAGCAGTACTTC. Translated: CASSGPGTSSYEQYF.

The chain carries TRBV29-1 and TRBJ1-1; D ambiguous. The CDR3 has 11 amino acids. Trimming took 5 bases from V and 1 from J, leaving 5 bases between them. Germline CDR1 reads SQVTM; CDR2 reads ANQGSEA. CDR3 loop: CSVPENTEAFF. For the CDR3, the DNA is TGCAGCGTTCCAGAGAACACTGAAGCTTTCTTT.

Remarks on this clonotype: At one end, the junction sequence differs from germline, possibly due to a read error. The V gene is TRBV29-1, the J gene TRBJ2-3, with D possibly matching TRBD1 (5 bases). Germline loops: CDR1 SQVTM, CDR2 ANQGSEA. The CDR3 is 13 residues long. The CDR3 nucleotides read TGCAGCCTTGGCAGGGCTCGCACAGATCCGCAGTATTTT. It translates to CSLGRARTDPQYF.

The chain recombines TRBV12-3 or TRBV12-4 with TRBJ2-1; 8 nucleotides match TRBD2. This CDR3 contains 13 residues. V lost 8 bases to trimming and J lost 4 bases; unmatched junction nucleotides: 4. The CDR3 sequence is CASGGGNYNEQFF. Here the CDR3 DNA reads TGTGCCAGCGGCGGGGGGAATTACAATGAGCAGTTCTTC.

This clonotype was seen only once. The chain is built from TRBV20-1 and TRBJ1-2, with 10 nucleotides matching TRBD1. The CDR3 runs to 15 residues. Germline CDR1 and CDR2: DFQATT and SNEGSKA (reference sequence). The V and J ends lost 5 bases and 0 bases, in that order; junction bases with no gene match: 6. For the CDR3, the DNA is TGCAGTGCTGACGGACAGGGGGGTACTAACTATGGCTACACCTTC. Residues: CSADGQGGTNYGYTF.

The CDR3 sequence: CASSVWGSNYGYTF. The CDR3 DNA follows: TGTGCCAGCAGCGTTTGGGGTTCGAACTATGGCTACACCTTC. This chain uses TRBV9 with TRBJ1-2; no clear D gene. The CDR3 is 14 amino acids. The germline CDR1 and CDR2 sequences are SGDLS and YYNGEE. Trimming pared 2 bases from V and 2 bases from J, leaving 10 bases between.

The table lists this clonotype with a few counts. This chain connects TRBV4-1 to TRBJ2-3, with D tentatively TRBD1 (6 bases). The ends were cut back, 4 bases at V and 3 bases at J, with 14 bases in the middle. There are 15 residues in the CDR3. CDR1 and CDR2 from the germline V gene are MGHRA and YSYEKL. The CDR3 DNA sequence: TGCGCCAGCAGCCGTTTCAGTCAGGGGACAGATACGCAGTATTTT. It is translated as CASSRFSQGTDTQYF.

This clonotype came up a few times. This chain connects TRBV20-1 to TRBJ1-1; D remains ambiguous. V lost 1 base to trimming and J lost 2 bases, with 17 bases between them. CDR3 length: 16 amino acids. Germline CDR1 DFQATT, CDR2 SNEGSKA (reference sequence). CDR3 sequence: CSARAVTERYNTEAFF. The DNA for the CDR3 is TGCAGTGCTAGAGCAGTGACGGAGCGCTATAACACTGAAGCTTTCTTT.

The CDR3 DNA follows: TGCGCCAGCAGCCAGGAGAGGGGAAAGACCCAGTACTTC. It codes for CASSQERGKTQYF. The J gene is TRBJ2-5, the V gene TRBV5-1, with D tentatively TRBD1 or TRBD2 (5 bases each). Trimming removed 4 bases from V and 6 bases from J, with 13 bases in between. This CDR3 spans 13 amino acids. Germline CDR1 reads SGHRS; CDR2 reads YFSETQ.

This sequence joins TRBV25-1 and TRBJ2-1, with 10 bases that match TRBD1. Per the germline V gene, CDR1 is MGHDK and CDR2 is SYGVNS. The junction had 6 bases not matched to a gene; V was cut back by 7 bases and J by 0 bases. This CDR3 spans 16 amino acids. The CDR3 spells CASKGQGYSSYNEQFF. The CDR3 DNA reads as TGTGCCAGCAAGGGACAGGGGTATAGCTCCTACAATGAGCAGTTCTTC.